This T cell receptor beta chain was captured by sequencing in a study of blood T cell repertoires in COVID-19. Study-level information: COVID-19 samples from acute and convalescent phases originated in the United States, Italy and Spain.

Methods used by the authors: Reference gene primer amplification in the assay estimated nucleated cell counts. Generated by immunoSEQ multiplex PCR, the TCRdb table keeps only in-frame clones and is missing some. V and J calls and clone size are as listed in that table; D and trimming were resolved from the DNA. The sample includes 160,000 or so clones, around nine tenths of them seen just once. Germline lookup yields CDR1 SNHLY and CDR2 FYNNEI. The V end was cut by 4 bases, the J end by 7 bases, with 16 bases between. This CDR3 comprises 14 residues. The rearrangement links TRBV2 to TRBJ2-5; D perhaps matches TRBD1 (6 bases). The origin of this receptor is an older woman with COVID-19, enrolled during active disease. Sequenced sample: peripheral blood. CDR3: CASSGQVPPVTQYF. CDR3 nucleotide sequence: TGTGCCAGCAGTGGACAGGTACCCCCGGTGACCCAGTACTTC.